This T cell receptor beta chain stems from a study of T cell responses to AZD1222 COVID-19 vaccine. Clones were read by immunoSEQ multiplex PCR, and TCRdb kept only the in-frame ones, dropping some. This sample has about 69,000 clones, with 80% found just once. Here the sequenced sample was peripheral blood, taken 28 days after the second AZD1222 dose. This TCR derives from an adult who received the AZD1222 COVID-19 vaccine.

The CDR3 spells CASSSQSGAAETQYF. Here the CDR3 DNA reads TGCGCCAGCAGCTCCCAGTCGGGGGCGGCCGAGACCCAGTACTTC. The chain uses TRBV5-1 and TRBJ2-5; D is tentatively TRBD1 or TRBD2 (6 bases each). V was trimmed by 3 bases and J by 5 bases, leaving 17 bases between them. The CDR3 totals 15 residues. Per the germline V gene, CDR1 is SGHRS and CDR2 is YFSETQ. Full variable domain (remainder filled in from reference TRBV5-1 and TRBJ2-5): KAGVTQTPRYLIKTRGQQVTLSCSPISGHRSVSWYQQTPGQGLQFLFEYFSETQRNKGNFPGRFSGRQFSNSRSEMNVSTLELGDSALYLCASSSQSGAAETQYFGPGTRLLVL.